These 13 T cell receptor beta chains came from one sample sequenced in a study of PD-1 blockade in classical Hodgkin lymphoma. Profiled with immunoSEQ multiplex PCR; TCRdb holds only in-frame clones, not every one. The data contain 50,000 or so clones, approximately 90% of them singletons. In every patient, relapse followed autologous stem cell transplantation, while exposure to brentuximab vedotin differed. Sequenced here: peripheral blood mononuclear cells (PBMCs), sampled before the second cycle of nivolumab. Receptors were obtained from a human donor with classical Hodgkin lymphoma.

The gene calls are TRBV6-5 and TRBJ2-1, with TRBD2 identical over 7 bases. The germline V gene has CDR1 MNHEY and CDR2 SVGAGI. The CDR3 is 12 amino acids. Losses at the gene ends were 2 bases for V and 10 bases for J; bases not matched to a gene: 2. CDR3 protein: CASSYGGEEQFF. CDR3 nucleotide sequence: TGTGCCAGCAGTTACGGGGGGGAGGAGCAGTTCTTC.

The gene calls are TRBV30 and TRBJ1-3, with unresolved D. V was cut by 1 base and J by 1 base, with 8 bases left in between. Germline CDR1 and CDR2: GTSNPN and SVGIG (reference sequence). The CDR3 covers 14 residues. CDR3 sequence (DNA): TGTGCCTGGAGTGGGGTCCTATCTGGAAACACCATATATTTT. Translated: CAWSGVLSGNTIYF.

This chain links TRBV6-5 with TRBJ1-2; TRBD1 is a possible D gene (5 bases). The CDR3 is made up of 15 amino acids. Germline V lookup: CDR1 MNHEY, CDR2 SVGAGI. Trimming pared 8 bases from V and 1 base from J, leaving 17 bases between. DNA for the CDR3: TGTGCCAGCTGTGCCGGCGGACAAAGTAACTATGGCTACACCTTC. Its translation: CASCAGGQSNYGYTF.

This clone was observed once. The V gene is TRBV5-1, the J gene TRBJ2-2; the D gene is possibly TRBD2 (5 bases). Trimming pared 0 bases from V and 4 bases from J, leaving 7 bases between. Germline loops: CDR1 SGHRS, CDR2 YFSETQ. There are 14 residues in the CDR3. CDR3 DNA sequence: TGCGCCAGCAGCTTGGGAGGGTTCACCGGGGAGCTGTTTTTT. Translation gives CASSLGGFTGELFF.

The CDR3: CASSSSTDTQYF. CDR3 bases: TGTGCCAGCAGCTCTAGCACAGATACGCAGTATTTT. The V gene is TRBV7-6, the J gene TRBJ2-3; D is unclear. The V end lost 4 bases, the J end lost 0 bases, and 2 bases lay between the germline ends. The CDR3 contains 12 residues. The germline gives CDR1 SGHVS, CDR2 FNYEAQ.

The chain is built from TRBV5-1 and TRBJ2-7; 7 nucleotides agree with TRBD1. V shed 0 bases, J shed 2 bases, and the junction held 2 bases outside the gene matches. Germline values: CDR1 SGHRS, CDR2 YFSETQ. The CDR3 extends over 14 amino acids. The CDR3 spells CASSLGDSTYEQYF. The DNA for the CDR3 is TGCGCCAGCAGCTTGGGGGACAGCACCTACGAGCAGTACTTC.

The chain couples TRBV29-1 to TRBJ2-1; D not resolved. Between the trimmed V and J ends, which lost 4 bases and 7 bases, there was a span of 11 bases. The germline gives CDR1 SQVTM, CDR2 ANQGSEA. The CDR3 extends over 12 amino acids. The DNA of the CDR3 is TGCAGCGTTGCCCAGGACCCTAATGAGCAGTTCTTC. Translated, it gives CSVAQDPNEQFF.

The chain is built from TRBV5-6 and TRBJ1-2, with TRBD1 as a possible D gene (6 bases). The V gene lost 3 bases and the J gene lost 5 bases, with 20 bases spanning the gap. Germline lookup yields CDR1 SGHDT and CDR2 YYEEEE. This CDR3 has 16 amino acids. CDR3 amino acids: CASSSLEYGTGYGYTF. DNA for the CDR3: TGTGCCAGCAGCTCCTTGGAATATGGAACAGGGTATGGCTACACCTTC.

This chain uses TRBV25-1 with TRBJ2-7, with a possible D match to TRBD1 (5 bases). Germline-derived CDR1 and CDR2 are MGHDK and SYGVNS. The ends were cut back, 9 bases at V and 2 bases at J, with 11 bases in the middle. The CDR3 is made up of 12 amino acids. The CDR3 nucleotides read TGTGCCAGTCTTCCAGGGACCTACGAGCAGTACTTC. Translation: CASLPGTYEQYF.

The rearrangement joins TRBV9 to TRBJ2-3, with D possibly being TRBD1 (5 bases). V gave up 3 bases and J gave up 0 bases, with 11 bases separating them. The CDR3 is 15 residues long. The germline V gene encodes CDR1 SGDLS and CDR2 YYNGEE. CDR3 in amino acids: CASSADSASTDTQYF. The CDR3 DNA reads TGTGCCAGCAGCGCCGACAGCGCTAGCACAGATACGCAGTATTTT.

The genes are TRBV9 and TRBJ2-7, with a possible D match to TRBD2 (6 bases). The V end was cut by 0 bases, the J end by 2 bases, with 12 bases between. Germline V gene lookup returns CDR1 SGDLS and CDR2 YYNGEE. The CDR3 has 15 amino acids. CDR3 nucleotides: TGTGCCAGCAGCGTAGAGGCGGGACCGACCTACGAGCAGTACTTC. Translating gives CASSVEAGPTYEQYF.

This chain joins TRBV21-1 and TRBJ2-2; the table's D call of TRBD1 was not tested on the DNA. TRBV21-1 is recorded as a pseudogene. This CDR3 region has 17 residues. The DNA for the CDR3 is TGTGCCAGCAGCAATAAACGAATATACAGATATCTCGGGGAGCTGTTTTTT. This sequence encodes CASSNKRIYRYLGELFF.

The chain has TRBV7-9 and TRBJ2-5; TRBD1 matches 9 bases. This CDR3 comprises 17 residues. The J segment lost 5 bases and the V segment lost 4 bases, leaving 14 bases of the junction unmatched. The germline CDR1 and CDR2 sequences are SEHNR and FQNEAQ (reference sequence). The CDR3 spells CASSSTTGGRLGETQYF. DNA for the CDR3: TGTGCCAGCAGCTCTACCACAGGGGGCAGGCTAGGTGAGACCCAGTACTTC.